These T cell receptor beta chains were read from a single sample in a study of T cell responses to AZD1222 COVID-19 vaccine. TCRdb's copy holds only in-frame clones and misses some; the assay was immunoSEQ multiplex PCR. The table records 120,000 or so clones, 75% to 90% of them present only once. This specimen consisted of peripheral blood, obtained 28 days after the second AZD1222 dose. The receptor set was obtained from an adult who received the AZD1222 COVID-19 vaccine. The CDR3 runs from the conserved cysteine through the conserved F or W. D genes are given only for firm matches. Not all rows give a size; the values are once, few, many and, for expanded clones, a class.

V gene	D gene	J gene	clone size	CDR3 protein	CDR3 DNA
TRBV27	.	TRBJ2-7	.	CASSLTGSYEQYF	TGTGCCAGCAGTTTAACCGGGAGCTACGAGCAGTACTTC
TRBV9	TRBD2	TRBJ2-2	.	CASSRTPGLATTGELFF	TGTGCCAGCAGCCGAACGCCGGGACTAGCGACCACCGGGGAGCTGTTTTTT
TRBV27	TRBD1	TRBJ1-4	.	CASSSGTANEKLFF	TGTGCCAGCAGTTCCGGGACAGCGAATGAAAAACTGTTTTTT
TRBV6-5	TRBD1	TRBJ2-7	.	CASTATGQGHYEQYF	TGTGCCAGCACCGCCACCGGACAGGGGCACTACGAGCAGTACTTC
TRBV15	.	TRBJ2-1	.	CATSRDARGGVDEQFF	TGTGCCACCAGCAGAGACGCGAGAGGGGGTGTGGATGAGCAGTTCTTC
TRBV15	.	TRBJ2-3	.	CATSRAGRGSTDTQYF	TGTGCCACCAGCAGAGCCGGGCGAGGGTCCACAGATACGCAGTATTTT
TRBV16	TRBD2	TRBJ2-7	.	CASSLAGSYEQYF	TGTGCCAGCAGCTTAGCGGGGTCCTACGAGCAGTACTTC
TRBV3-1/TRBV3-2	.	TRBJ2-7	.	CASSQVPRLSSYEQYF	TGTGCCAGCAGCCAAGTTCCTAGACTCAGCTCCTACGAGCAGTACTTC
TRBV11-2	.	TRBJ1-3	.	CASSLVTGGNTIYF	TGTGCCAGCAGCTTAGTCACAGGGGGAAACACCATATATTTT
TRBV6-6	.	TRBJ2-3	.	CASTNTGPTQYF	TGTGCCAGCACCAATACCGGGCCCACGCAGTATTTT
TRBV5-1	.	TRBJ1-6	.	CASSLEGSSYNSPLHF	TGCGCCAGCAGCTTGGAGGGGAGCTCCTATAATTCACCCCTCCACTTT
TRBV28	.	TRBJ1-1	.	CASTTQVVNTEAFF	TGTGCCAGCACCACACAGGTGGTGAACACTGAAGCTTTCTTT
TRBV6-5	.	TRBJ1-2	.	CASSYSSGQRHYGYTF	TGTGCCAGCAGTTACTCGTCCGGACAGCGTCACTATGGCTACACCTTC
TRBV19	TRBD2	TRBJ2-3	.	CASTPIAGEPDTQYF	TGTGCCAGTACTCCCATAGCGGGAGAGCCAGATACGCAGTATTTT
TRBV4-3	.	TRBJ1-5	.	CASSRITGADQPQHF	TGCGCCAGCAGCCGAATCACCGGGGCCGATCAGCCCCAGCATTTT
TRBV30	.	TRBJ2-7	.	CAWSVISYEQYF	TGTGCCTGGTCGGTCATCTCCTACGAGCAGTACTTC
TRBV28	TRBD2	TRBJ2-7	.	CASSPWVAGYEQYF	TGTGCCAGCAGCCCCTGGGTAGCGGGCTACGAGCAGTACTTC
TRBV9	.	TRBJ2-4	.	CASSVGALQENIQYF	TGTGCCAGCAGCGTAGGAGCACTGCAGGAAAACATTCAGTACTTC
TRBV19	.	TRBJ1-1	few	CASSIGASTEAFF	TGTGCCAGTAGTATAGGGGCCTCTACTGAAGCTTTCTTT
TRBV13	.	TRBJ2-7	once	CASSPKTGHSYEQYF	TGTGCCAGCAGCCCGAAGACAGGTCATTCCTACGAGCAGTACTTC
TRBV12-3/TRBV12-4	.	TRBJ2-3	.	CASSFFFTDTQYF	TGTGCCAGCAGTTTCTTCTTCACAGATACGCAGTATTTT
TRBV5-1	TRBD1	TRBJ2-7	once	CASSLEPTGGSYEQYF	TGCGCCAGCAGCTTGGAGCCGACAGGGGGATCCTACGAGCAGTACTTC
TRBV19	.	TRBJ1-2	.	CASSMRDTAYGYTF	TGTGCCAGTAGTATGCGGGACACGGCCTATGGCTACACCTTC
TRBV5-1	.	TRBJ2-5	once	CASGDRNQETQYF	TGCGCCAGCGGAGACAGAAACCAAGAGACCCAGTACTTC
TRBV9	TRBD1	TRBJ1-5	.	CASSASGTGGQPQHF	TGTGCCAGCAGCGCTTCCGGGACAGGGGGTCAGCCCCAGCATTTT
TRBV4-2	TRBD2	TRBJ2-1	.	CASSQVQLAGYNEQFF	TGTGCCAGCAGCCAAGTCCAGCTAGCGGGTTACAATGAGCAGTTCTTC
TRBV6-5	TRBD2	TRBJ2-5	once	CASILSGGALETQYF	TGTGCCAGCATTCTGAGCGGGGGGGCTTTGGAGACCCAGTACTTC
TRBV6-5	.	TRBJ1-5	.	CASSYSPSSPQHF	TGTGCCAGCAGTTACTCACCATCGTCCCCCCAGCATTTT
TRBV6-5	TRBD1	TRBJ1-1	.	CASSLWTGAANTEAFF	TGTGCCAGCAGTTTGTGGACAGGCGCTGCGAACACTGAAGCTTTCTTT
TRBV14	TRBD1	TRBJ1-1	.	CASSPRQGFTEAFF	TGTGCCAGCAGCCCACGACAGGGATTCACTGAAGCTTTCTTT
TRBV6-5	TRBD1	TRBJ1-3	once	CATRTGVSGNTIYF	TGTGCCACCCGAACAGGGGTGTCTGGAAACACCATATATTTT
TRBV18	.	TRBJ2-1	once	CASSPQQNEQFF	TGTGCCAGCTCACCCCAACAGAATGAGCAGTTCTTC
TRBV5-4	TRBD1	TRBJ1-4	.	CASSPLPGQGNEKLFF	TGTGCCAGCAGCCCCTTACCGGGACAGGGTAATGAAAAACTGTTTTTT
TRBV7-9	.	TRBJ2-7	.	CASSVQGPYEQYF	TGTGCCAGCAGCGTACAGGGCCCCTACGAGCAGTACTTC
TRBV11-3	TRBD1	TRBJ1-2	few	CASSLEAGGGNYGYTF	TGTGCCAGCAGCTTAGAAGCAGGGGGCGGTAACTATGGCTACACCTTC
TRBV21-1	.	TRBJ1-2	once	CASSNHRQGNYGYTF	TGTGCCAGCAGCAACCATCGACAGGGCAACTATGGCTACACCTTC
TRBV6-2/TRBV6-3	.	TRBJ2-7	.	CASSLISDEQYF	TGTGCCAGCAGTTTGATAAGTGACGAGCAGTACTTC
TRBV28	TRBD1	TRBJ1-2	once	CASSSTAGQGGGSYTF	TGTGCCAGCAGTTCCACGGCGGGACAGGGTGGGGGAAGCTACACCTTC
TRBV6-5	.	TRBJ1-1	.	CASSRGTSNTEAFF	TGTGCCAGCAGTAGAGGGACATCGAACACTGAAGCTTTCTTT
TRBV7-3	.	TRBJ1-2	.	CASSQLDAGGYTF	TGTGCCAGCAGCCAGCTTGATGCGGGTGGCTACACCTTC
TRBV11-3	TRBD2	TRBJ2-1	.	CASSLDPSGRRFEQFF	TGTGCCAGCAGCTTAGATCCTAGCGGGAGGAGATTTGAGCAGTTCTTC
TRBV7-2	TRBD1	TRBJ2-5	.	CASSSGTGLETQYF	TGTGCCAGCAGCTCCGGGACAGGGTTAGAGACCCAGTACTTC
TRBV7-9	.	TRBJ2-7	.	CASSPGAGPSYEQYF	TGTGCCAGCAGCCCTGGGGCAGGCCCCTCCTACGAGCAGTACTTC
TRBV24-1	.	TRBJ2-3	.	CATSETDTQYF	TGTGCCACCAGTGAAACAGATACGCAGTATTTT
TRBV7-3	.	TRBJ2-7	.	CASSLRRTGGDEQYF	TGTGCCAGCAGCTTAAGGAGGACAGGAGGGGACGAGCAGTACTTC
TRBV9	.	TRBJ1-2	.	CASRGQVYGYTF	TGTGCCAGCAGGGGGCAGGTTTACGGCTACACCTTC
TRBV2	.	TRBJ2-5	once	CASSDGSPRETQYF	TGTGCCAGCAGTGACGGGAGTCCCCGGGAGACCCAGTACTTC
TRBV6-5	.	TRBJ2-1	.	CASRGANFVNEQFF	TGTGCCAGCAGGGGGGCCAACTTTGTCAATGAGCAGTTCTTC
TRBV19	TRBD2	TRBJ2-7	.	CASSIISGAYYYEQYF	TGTGCCAGTAGTATAATTAGCGGGGCGTACTACTACGAGCAGTACTTC
TRBV7-2	.	TRBJ2-5	.	CASSLEGQQETQYF	TGTGCCAGCAGCTTAGAGGGGCAGCAAGAGACCCAGTACTTC
TRBV18	TRBD1	TRBJ1-2	.	CASSPVGQGSNYGYTF	TGTGCCAGCTCACCTGTGGGACAGGGATCTAACTATGGCTACACCTTC